The sequence of this TCR beta chain was determined in a study of blood T cell repertoires in COVID-19. Study summary: From the United States, Italy and Spain came samples of acute and convalescent COVID-19. PBMCs, B-cell-depleted T cells, or T cells provided the cDNA or gDNA that made up the material.

Methods used by the authors: Estimated nucleated cell counts came from reference gene primer amplification. Profiled with immunoSEQ multiplex PCR; TCRdb holds only in-frame clones, not every one. The V and J calls and clone size come from that table; D and trimming were worked out from the DNA. Of about 180,000 clones listed, roughly 77% were seen once; the top ten hold about 10%. The source of this sequence is a woman aged 80 or over with COVID-19, enrolled during active disease. Input material: peripheral blood.

The chain's CDR3 is CASSSRTGLIYYGYTF. CDR3 in DNA: TGTGCCAGCAGTTCACGGACAGGGTTGATTTACTATGGCTACACCTTC. The V call is TRBV27, the J call TRBJ1-2, with 8 positions matching TRBD1. Germline assignment: CDR1 MNHEY and CDR2 SMNVEV (reference sequence). The ends lost 4 bases at V and 3 bases at J; junction bases unmatched: 10. The CDR3 length is 16 residues.